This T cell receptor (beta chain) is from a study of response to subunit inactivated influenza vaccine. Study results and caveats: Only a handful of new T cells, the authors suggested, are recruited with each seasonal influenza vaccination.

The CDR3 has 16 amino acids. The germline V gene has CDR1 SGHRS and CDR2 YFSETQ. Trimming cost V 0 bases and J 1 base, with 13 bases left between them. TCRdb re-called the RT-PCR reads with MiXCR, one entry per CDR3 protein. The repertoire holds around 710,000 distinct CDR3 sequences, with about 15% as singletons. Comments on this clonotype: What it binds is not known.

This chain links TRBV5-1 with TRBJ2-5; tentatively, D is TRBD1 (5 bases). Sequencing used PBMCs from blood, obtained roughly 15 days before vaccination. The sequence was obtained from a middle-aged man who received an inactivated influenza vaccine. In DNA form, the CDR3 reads TGCGCCAGCAGCTTGGCCCTTTCGACAGCCCAAGAGACCCAGTACTTC. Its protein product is CASSLALSTAQETQYF.